This TCR beta chain was recorded in a study of T cells in Graves' hyperthyroidism and ophthalmopathy. In this sample, this clonotype turned up many times. The germline V gene encodes CDR1 SGHTA and CDR2 FQGNSA. Trimming removed 1 base at V and 7 bases at J, with 17 bases between. The length of the CDR3 is 16 residues. There were TCR beta CDR3 regions amplified from RNA transcripts. RT-PCR in the first round (using the HTBI primer set) targeted the TCR CDR3. Via MiXCR, TCRdb re-called the multiplex PCR reads, giving one row per CDR3 protein. The sample holds over 700,000 distinct CDR3 sequences, 35% seen once.

The clonotype was recovered from a woman aged 40-49 years with Graves' hyperthyroidism. V and J are TRBV7-2 and TRBJ1-5; no firm D call. Sequencing used blood. In nucleotides, the CDR3 is TGTGCCAGCAGCTTAGTCAGGTGGGGTGAGGGACAGCCCCAGCATTTT. Residues: CASSLVRWGEGQPQHF. The full variable domain, with the rest looked up from reference TRBV7-2 and TRBJ1-5, is GAGVSQSPSNKVTEKGKDVELRCDPISGHTALYWYRQSLGQGLEFLIYFQGNSAPDKSGLPSDRFSAERTGGSVSTLTIQRTQQEDSAVYLCASSLVRWGEGQPQHFGDGTRLSIL.